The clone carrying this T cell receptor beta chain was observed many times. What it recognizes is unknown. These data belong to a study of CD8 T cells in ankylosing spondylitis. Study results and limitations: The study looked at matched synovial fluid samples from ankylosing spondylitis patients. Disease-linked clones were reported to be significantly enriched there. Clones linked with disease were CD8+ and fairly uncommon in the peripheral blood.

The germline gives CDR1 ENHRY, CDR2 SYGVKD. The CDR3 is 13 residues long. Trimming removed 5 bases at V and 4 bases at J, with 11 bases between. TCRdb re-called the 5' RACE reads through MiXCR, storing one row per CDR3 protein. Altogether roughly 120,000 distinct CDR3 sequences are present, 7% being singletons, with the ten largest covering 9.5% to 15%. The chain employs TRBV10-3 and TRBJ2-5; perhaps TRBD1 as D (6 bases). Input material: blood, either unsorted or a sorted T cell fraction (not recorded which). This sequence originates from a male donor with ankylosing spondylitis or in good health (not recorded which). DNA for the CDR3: TGTGCCATCAGTTACAGGGTAGGAGAGACCCAGTACTTC. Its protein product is CAISYRVGETQYF.